This T cell receptor (beta chain) appears in the sequencing data of a study of vaccination and CD4 T cells after COVID-19. Across the study: Cells were stimulated with overlapping spike peptide pools from SARS-CoV-2, HCoV-NL63, HCoV-OC43 and HCoV-229E.

A remark on this clonotype: Antigen specificity is unknown.

Sequencing of DNA taken from cultured CD4+ T cells relied on the Oncomine TCR Beta short-read assay. Using its own MiXCR run on the PCR reads, TCRdb lists one record per CDR3 protein. The repertoire includes 15,000 to 20,000 distinct CDR3 sequences, 51% of them detected once, and about a tenth sits in the top ten. There are 11 residues in the CDR3. Germline V gene sequence: CDR1 DFQATT, CDR2 SNEGSKA (reference sequence). V was cut by 6 bases and J by 5 bases, with 10 bases left in between. Treatment: 10-day PBMC culture with coronavirus spike peptide pools or control peptides (ViraFEST assay). The V call is TRBV20-1, the J call TRBJ1-1, with a possible D match to TRBD1 (6 bases). The sequence came from a human donor who had recovered from COVID-19. Sequences were derived from CD4+ T cells from blood, cultured in vitro, sampled before SARS-CoV-2 vaccination. This chain's CDR3 is CSAKGGTEAFF. The CDR3 DNA reads as TGCAGTGCGAAAGGGGGGACTGAAGCTTTCTTT.